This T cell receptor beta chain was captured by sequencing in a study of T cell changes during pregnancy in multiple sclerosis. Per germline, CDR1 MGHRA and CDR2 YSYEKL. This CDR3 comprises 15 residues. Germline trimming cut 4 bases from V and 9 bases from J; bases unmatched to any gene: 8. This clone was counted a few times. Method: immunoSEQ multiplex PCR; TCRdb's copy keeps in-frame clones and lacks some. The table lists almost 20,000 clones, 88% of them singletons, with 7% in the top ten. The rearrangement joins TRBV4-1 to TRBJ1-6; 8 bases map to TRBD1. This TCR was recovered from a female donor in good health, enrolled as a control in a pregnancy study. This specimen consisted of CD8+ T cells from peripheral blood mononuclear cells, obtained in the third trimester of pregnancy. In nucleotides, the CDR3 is TGCGCCAGCAGCCTTATGGACAGGGAAGCTTCACCCCTCCACTTT. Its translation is CASSLMDREASPLHF.